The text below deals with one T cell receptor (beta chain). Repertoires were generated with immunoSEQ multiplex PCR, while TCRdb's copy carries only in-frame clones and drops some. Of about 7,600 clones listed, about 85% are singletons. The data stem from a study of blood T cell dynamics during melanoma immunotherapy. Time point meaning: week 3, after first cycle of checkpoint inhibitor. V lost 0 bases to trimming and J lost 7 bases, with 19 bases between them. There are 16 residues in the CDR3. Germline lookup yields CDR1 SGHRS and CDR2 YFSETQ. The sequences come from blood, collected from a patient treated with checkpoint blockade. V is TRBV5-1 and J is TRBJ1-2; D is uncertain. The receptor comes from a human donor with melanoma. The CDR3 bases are TGCGCCAGCAGCTTGGGCCCAGGAGAAATCGGTACTGGCTACACCTTC. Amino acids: CASSLGPGEIGTGYTF.